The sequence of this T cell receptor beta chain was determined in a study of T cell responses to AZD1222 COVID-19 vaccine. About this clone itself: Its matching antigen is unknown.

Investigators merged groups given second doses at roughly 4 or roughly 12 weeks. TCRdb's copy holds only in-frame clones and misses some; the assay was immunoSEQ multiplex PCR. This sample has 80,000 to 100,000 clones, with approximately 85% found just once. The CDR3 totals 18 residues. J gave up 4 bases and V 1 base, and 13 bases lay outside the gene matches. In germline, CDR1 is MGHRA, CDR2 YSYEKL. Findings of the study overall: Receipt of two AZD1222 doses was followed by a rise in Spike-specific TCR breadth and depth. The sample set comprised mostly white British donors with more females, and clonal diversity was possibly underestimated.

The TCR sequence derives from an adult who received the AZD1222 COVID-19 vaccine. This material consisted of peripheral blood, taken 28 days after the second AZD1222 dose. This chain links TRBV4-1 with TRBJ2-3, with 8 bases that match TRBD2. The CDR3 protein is CASSQAVSGLVLPDTQYF. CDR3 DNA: TGCGCCAGCAGCCAAGCAGTTTCGGGACTAGTTCTCCCAGATACGCAGTATTTT.